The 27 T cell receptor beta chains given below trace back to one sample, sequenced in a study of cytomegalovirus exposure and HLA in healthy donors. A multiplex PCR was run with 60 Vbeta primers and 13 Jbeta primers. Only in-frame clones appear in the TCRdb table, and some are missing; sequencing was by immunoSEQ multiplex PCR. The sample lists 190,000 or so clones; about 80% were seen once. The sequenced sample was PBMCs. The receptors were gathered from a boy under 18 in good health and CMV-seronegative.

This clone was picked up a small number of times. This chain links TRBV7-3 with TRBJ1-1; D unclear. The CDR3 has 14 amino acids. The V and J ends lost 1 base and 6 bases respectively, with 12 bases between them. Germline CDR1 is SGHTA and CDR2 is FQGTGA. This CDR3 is CASSLRGLGAEAFF. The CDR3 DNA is TGTGCCAGCAGCTTAAGGGGTCTGGGAGCTGAAGCTTTCTTT.

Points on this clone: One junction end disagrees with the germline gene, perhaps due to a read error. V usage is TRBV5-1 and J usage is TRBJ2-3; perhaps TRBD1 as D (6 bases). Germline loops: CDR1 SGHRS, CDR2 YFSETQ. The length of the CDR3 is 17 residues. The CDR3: CASSLAPGAGGTDTQYF. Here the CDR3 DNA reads TGCGCCAGCAGTTTGGCTCCCGGGGCAGGGGGCACAGATACGCAGTATTTT.

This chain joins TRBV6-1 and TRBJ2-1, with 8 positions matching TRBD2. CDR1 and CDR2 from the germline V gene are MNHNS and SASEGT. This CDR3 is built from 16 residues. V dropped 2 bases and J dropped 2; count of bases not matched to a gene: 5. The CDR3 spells CASSESPGGAYNEQFF. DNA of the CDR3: TGTGCCAGCAGTGAAAGCCCGGGGGGGGCCTACAATGAGCAGTTCTTC.

CDR3 in amino acids: CASSLVGQGTDTQYF. In nucleotides, the CDR3 is TGCGCCAGCAGCTTGGTCGGACAGGGGACAGATACGCAGTATTTT. V gene TRBV5-1 combines with J gene TRBJ2-3, with 9 nucleotides matching TRBD1. V shed 0 bases and J 3 bases; nucleotides not matched to a gene: 2. Germline CDR1 reads SGHRS; CDR2 reads YFSETQ. The length of the CDR3 is 15 residues.

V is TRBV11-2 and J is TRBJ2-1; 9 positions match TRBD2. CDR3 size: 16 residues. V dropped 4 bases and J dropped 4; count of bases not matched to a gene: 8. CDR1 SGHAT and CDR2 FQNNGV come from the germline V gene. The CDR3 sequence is CASSSPSSGIYNEQFF. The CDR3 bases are TGTGCCAGCAGCTCCCCGTCTAGCGGGATATACAATGAGCAGTTCTTC.

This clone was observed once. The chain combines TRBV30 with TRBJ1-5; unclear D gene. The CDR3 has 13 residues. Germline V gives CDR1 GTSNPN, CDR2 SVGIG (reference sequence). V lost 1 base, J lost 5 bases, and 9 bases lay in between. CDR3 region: CAWSGREDQPQHF. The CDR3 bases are TGTGCCTGGAGTGGGAGGGAAGATCAGCCCCAGCATTTT.

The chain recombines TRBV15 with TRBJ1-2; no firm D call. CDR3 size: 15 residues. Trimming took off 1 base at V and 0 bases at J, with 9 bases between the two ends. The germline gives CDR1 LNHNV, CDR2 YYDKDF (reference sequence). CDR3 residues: CATSRVEEANYGYTF. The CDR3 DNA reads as TGTGCCACCAGCAGAGTGGAGGAGGCTAACTATGGCTACACCTTC.

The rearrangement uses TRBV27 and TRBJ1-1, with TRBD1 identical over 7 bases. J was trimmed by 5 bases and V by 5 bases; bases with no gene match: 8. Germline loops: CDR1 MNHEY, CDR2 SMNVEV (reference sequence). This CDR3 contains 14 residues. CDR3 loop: CASSPHPQGTEAFF. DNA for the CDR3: TGTGCCAGCAGTCCCCATCCACAGGGGACTGAAGCTTTCTTT.

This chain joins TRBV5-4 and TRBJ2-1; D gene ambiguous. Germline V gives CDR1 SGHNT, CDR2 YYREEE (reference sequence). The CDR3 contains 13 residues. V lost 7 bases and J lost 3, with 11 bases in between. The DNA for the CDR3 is TGTGCCAGCGGCGGAGTTAACTACAATGAGCAGTTCTTC. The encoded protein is CASGGVNYNEQFF.

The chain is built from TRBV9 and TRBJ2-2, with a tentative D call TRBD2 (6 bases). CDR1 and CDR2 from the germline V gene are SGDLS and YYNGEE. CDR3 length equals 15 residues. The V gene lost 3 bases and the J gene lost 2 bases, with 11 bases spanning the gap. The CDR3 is CASSGRDSNTGELFF. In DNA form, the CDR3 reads TGTGCCAGCAGCGGCCGGGACTCTAACACCGGGGAGCTGTTTTTT.

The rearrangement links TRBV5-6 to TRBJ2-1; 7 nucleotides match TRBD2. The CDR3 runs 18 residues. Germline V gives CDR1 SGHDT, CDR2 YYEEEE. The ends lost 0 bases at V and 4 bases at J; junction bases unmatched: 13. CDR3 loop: CASSLVIGGGGRYNEQFF. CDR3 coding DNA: TGTGCCAGCAGCTTGGTAATTGGGGGGGGAGGCCGGTACAATGAGCAGTTCTTC.

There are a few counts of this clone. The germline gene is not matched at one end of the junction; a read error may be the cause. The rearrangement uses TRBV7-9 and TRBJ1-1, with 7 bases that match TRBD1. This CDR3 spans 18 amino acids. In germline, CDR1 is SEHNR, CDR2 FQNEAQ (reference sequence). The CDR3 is CSSSLEQRDRRYMAEAFF. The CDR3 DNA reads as TGTTCCAGCAGCTTAGAACAAAGGGACAGACGATATATGGCTGAAGCTTTCTTT.

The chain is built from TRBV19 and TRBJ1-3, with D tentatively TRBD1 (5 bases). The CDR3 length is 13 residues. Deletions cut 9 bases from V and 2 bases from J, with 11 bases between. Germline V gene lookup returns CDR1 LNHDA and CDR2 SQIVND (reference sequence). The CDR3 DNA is TGTGCCAGCCCCGGGGGGGCTGGAAACACCATATATTTT. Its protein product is CASPGGAGNTIYF.

The CDR3 loop reads CASSSGRAYNEQFF. Written as DNA, the CDR3 is TGTGCCAGTTCTAGCGGGAGGGCCTACAATGAGCAGTTCTTC. The chain uses TRBV19 and TRBJ2-1; 12 bases fit TRBD2. This CDR3 spans 14 amino acids. V lost 8 bases, J lost 2 bases, and 1 base stayed unmatched. Germline CDR1 reads LNHDA; CDR2 reads SQIVND (reference sequence). Full variable domain (outside the CDR3, taken from reference TRBV19 and TRBJ2-1): DGGITQSPKYLFRKEGQNVTLSCEQNLNHDAMYWYRQDPGQGLRLIYYSQIVNDFQKGDIAEGYSVSREKKESFPLTVTSAQKNPTAFYLCASSSGRAYNEQFFGPGTRLTVL.

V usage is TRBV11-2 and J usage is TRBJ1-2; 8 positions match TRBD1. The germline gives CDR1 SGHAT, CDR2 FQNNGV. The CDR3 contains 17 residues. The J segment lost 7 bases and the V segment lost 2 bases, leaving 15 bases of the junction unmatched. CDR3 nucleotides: TGTGCCAGCAGCTTAATACAAGCCGGACAGGGTTTGGGTGGCTACACCTTC. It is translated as CASSLIQAGQGLGGYTF.

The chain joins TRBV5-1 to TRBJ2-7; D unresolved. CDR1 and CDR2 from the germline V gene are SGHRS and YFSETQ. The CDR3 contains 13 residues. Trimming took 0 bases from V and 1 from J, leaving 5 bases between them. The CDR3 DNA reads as TGCGCCAGCAGCTTGGGTTATTCCTACGAGCAGTACTTC. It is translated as CASSLGYSYEQYF. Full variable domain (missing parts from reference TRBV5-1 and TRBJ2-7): KAGVTQTPRYLIKTRGQQVTLSCSPISGHRSVSWYQQTPGQGLQFLFEYFSETQRNKGNFPGRFSGRQFSNSRSEMNVSTLELGDSALYLCASSLGYSYEQYFGPGTRLTVT.

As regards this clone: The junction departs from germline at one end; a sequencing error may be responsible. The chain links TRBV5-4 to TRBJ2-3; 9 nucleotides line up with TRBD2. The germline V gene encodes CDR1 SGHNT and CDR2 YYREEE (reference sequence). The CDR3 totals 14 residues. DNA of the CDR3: TGTGCCAGCAGCTACGGGACTAGCATAGATACGCAGTATTTT. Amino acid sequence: CASSYGTSIDTQYF.

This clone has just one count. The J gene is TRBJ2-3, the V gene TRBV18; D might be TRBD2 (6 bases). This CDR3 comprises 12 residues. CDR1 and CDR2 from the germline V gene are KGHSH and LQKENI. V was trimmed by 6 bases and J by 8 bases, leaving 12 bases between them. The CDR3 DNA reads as TGTGCCAGCTCCCCGGGGACTTCTACGCAGTATTTT. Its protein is CASSPGTSTQYF.

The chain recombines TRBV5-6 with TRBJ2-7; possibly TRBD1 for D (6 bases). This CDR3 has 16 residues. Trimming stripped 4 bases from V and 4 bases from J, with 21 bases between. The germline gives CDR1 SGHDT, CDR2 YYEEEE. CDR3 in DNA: TGTGCCAGCAGCCCTACACAGGGAGTGTGGGGATACGAGCAGTACTTC. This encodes CASSPTQGVWGYEQYF.

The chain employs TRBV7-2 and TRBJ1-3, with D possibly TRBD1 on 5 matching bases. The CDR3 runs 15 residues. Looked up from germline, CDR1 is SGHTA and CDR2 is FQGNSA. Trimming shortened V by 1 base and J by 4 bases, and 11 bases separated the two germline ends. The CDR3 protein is CASSLVTEGGNTIYF. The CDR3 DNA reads TGTGCCAGCAGCTTAGTGACGGAGGGGGGAAACACCATATATTTT.

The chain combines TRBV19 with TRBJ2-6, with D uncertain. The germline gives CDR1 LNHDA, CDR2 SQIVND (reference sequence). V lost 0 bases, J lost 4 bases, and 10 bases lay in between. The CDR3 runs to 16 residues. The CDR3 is CASSIDSFLGANVLTF. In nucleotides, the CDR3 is TGTGCCAGTAGTATAGATAGTTTTTTGGGGGCCAACGTCCTGACTTTC. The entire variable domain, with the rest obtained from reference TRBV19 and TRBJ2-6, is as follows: DGGITQSPKYLFRKEGQNVTLSCEQNLNHDAMYWYRQDPGQGLRLIYYSQIVNDFQKGDIAEGYSVSREKKESFPLTVTSAQKNPTAFYLCASSIDSFLGANVLTFGAGSRLTVL.

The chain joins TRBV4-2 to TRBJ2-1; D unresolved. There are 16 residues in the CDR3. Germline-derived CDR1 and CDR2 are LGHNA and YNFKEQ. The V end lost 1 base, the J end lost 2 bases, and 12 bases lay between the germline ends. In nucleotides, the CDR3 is TGTGCCAGCAGCCAAGGTTTCACAGAGCCCTACAATGAGCAGTTCTTC. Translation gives CASSQGFTEPYNEQFF.

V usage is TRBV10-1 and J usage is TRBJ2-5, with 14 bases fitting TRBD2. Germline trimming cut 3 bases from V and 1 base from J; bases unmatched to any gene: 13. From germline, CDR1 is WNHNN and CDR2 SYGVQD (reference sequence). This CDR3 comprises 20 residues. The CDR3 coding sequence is TGCGCCAGCAGTGAAAAGCGCGGGACTAGCGGGGGAATCAGCCAAGAGACCCAGTACTTC. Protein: CASSEKRGTSGGISQETQYF.

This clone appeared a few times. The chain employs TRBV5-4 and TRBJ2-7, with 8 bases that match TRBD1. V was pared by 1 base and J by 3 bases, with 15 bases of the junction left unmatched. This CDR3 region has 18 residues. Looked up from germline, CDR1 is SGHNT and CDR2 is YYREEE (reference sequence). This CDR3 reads CASSLYARGPSELYEQYF. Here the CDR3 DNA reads TGTGCCAGCAGCTTGTACGCCAGGGGGCCATCTGAACTCTACGAGCAGTACTTC.

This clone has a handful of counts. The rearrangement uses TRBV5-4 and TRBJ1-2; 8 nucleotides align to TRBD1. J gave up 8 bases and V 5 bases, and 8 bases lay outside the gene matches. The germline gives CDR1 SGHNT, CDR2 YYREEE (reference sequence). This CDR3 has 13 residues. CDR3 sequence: CASSPDRENGYTF. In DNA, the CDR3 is TGTGCCAGCAGTCCGGACAGGGAGAACGGCTACACCTTC.

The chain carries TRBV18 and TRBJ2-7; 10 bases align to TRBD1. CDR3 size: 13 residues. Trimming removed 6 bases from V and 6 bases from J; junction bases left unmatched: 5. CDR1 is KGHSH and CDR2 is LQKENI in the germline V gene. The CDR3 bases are TGTGCCAGCTCGGCCGGACAGGGGGGCGAGCAGTACTTC. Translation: CASSAGQGGEQYF.

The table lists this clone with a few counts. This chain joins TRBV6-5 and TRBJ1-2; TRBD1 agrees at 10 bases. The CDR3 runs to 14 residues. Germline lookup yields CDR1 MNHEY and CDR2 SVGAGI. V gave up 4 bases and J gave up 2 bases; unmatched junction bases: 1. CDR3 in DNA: TGTGCCAGCAGTTGGGACAGGGGAAACTATGGCTACACCTTC. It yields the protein CASSWDRGNYGYTF.